This T cell receptor beta chain was captured by sequencing in a study of shared clonotypes between healthy human individuals. Study background: CD4 naive cells filled three plates per donor, CD4 memory three, CD8 naive two and CD8 memory one.

Assay used: immunoSEQ multiplex PCR; TCRdb lists only in-frame clones, some missing. The sample consists of hundreds of thousands of clones, about 96% of them appearing once. Study-wide findings and caveats: Four donors held about 4.6% of naive CD4 clonotypes in common. Estimated clonotype richness was generally higher in naive than memory subsets.

Germline CDR1 is MDHEN and CDR2 is SYDVKM. The CDR3 spans 15 residues. Trimming removed 7 bases from V and 1 base from J, with 17 bases in between. Comment on this clone: Antigen: not known.

CD45RO-negative, CCR7-positively selected cells formed the naive CD8 fraction, excluding terminally differentiated effector memory CD45RA+ cells. Every one of the donors was a Caucasian adult that lived in Nashville, Tennessee. The chain is built from TRBV28 and TRBJ2-7; D is perhaps TRBD2 (6 bases). The source of this sequence is a man between 25 and 39 years old in good health. Sequencing input: naive CD8+ T cells sorted from blood. The CDR3 loop is CASTPGDSYSYEQYF. The CDR3 DNA reads TGTGCCAGCACCCCCGGGGACTCCTATTCCTACGAGCAGTACTTC.